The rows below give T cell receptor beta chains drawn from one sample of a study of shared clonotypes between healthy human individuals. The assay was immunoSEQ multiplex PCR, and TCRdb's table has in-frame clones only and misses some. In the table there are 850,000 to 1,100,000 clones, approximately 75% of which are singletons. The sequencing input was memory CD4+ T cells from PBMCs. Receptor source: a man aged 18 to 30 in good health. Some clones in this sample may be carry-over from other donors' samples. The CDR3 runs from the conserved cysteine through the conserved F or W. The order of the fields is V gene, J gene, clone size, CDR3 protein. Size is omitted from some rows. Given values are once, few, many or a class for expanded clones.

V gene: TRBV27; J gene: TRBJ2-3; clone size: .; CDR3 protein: CASRFGTSGILGTDTQYF
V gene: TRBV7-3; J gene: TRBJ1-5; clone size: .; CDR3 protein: CASSLARDQPQHF
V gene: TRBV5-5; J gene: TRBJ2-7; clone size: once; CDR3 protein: CASSASGTAYEQYF
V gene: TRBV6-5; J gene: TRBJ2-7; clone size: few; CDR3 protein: CASTDTTYEQYF
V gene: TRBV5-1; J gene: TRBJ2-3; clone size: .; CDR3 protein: CASTLAGGISDTQYF
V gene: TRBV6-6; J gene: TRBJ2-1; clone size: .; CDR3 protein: CASSGWENNEQFF
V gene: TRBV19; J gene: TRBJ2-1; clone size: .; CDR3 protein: CASSRGLAASFSYNEQFF
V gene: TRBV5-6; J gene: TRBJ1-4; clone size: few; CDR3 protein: CASNRGSEKLFF
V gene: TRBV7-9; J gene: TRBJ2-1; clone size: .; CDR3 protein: CASISGGTSGINEQFF
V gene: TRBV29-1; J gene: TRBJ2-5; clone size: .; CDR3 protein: CSVEVLVGETQYF
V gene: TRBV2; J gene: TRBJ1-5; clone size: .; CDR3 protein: CASRPDRNQPQHF
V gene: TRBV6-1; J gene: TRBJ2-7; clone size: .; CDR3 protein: CASSGYREGEQYF
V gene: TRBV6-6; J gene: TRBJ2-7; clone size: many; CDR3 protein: CASTHSGRAYEQYF
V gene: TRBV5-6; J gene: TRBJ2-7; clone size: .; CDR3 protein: CASSKVRQGAGEQYF
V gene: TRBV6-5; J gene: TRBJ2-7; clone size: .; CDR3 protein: CASRAPGLSYEQYF
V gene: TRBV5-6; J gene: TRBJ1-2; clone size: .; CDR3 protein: CASTSDQNNYGYTF